This TCR beta chain was captured in a study of shared clonotypes between healthy human individuals. Overall study results and limits: Inspection by rarefaction showed sorted-subset sequencing to be incomplete despite large depth. A limitation of the genetic and exposure-history diversity represented arose from few donors.

J lost 2 bases, V lost 2 bases, and 7 bases had no gene match. The germline V gene has CDR1 SGHNT and CDR2 YYREEE (reference sequence). CDR3 length: 17 residues. Caucasian adults living in Nashville, Tennessee, provided all samples. The deep-level immunoSEQ assay was used. TCRdb's copy holds only in-frame clones and misses some; the assay was immunoSEQ multiplex PCR. The sample lists 2 million to 2.5 million clones; approximately 95% were seen once. Concerning this clone itself: Antigen unknown.

This clonotype was sampled from a man between 18 and 35 years old in good health. The rearrangement joins TRBV5-4 to TRBJ2-3, with TRBD2 matching 11 bases. The sequenced sample consisted of naive CD4+ T cells sorted from blood. Subset in this sample: CD45RA+ positively selected. CDR3 residues: CASSFMTSGASTDTQYF. DNA for the CDR3: TGTGCCAGCAGCTTCATGACTAGCGGGGCCTCCACAGATACGCAGTATTTT.